This T cell receptor (beta chain) is drawn from a study of blood T cell repertoires in COVID-19. Across the whole study: Whether acute or convalescent, the COVID-19 samples came from the United States, Italy and Spain. PBMCs, B-cell-depleted T cells, or T cells provided the cDNA or gDNA that made up the material.

Assay: immunoSEQ multiplex PCR; the TCRdb copy retains only in-frame clones and omits some. Of fewer than 600,000 clones in the sample, approximately 90% were seen once. This study enrolled people aged about 18 to 95 from about two dozen US geographic areas. This clonotype was sampled from a woman between 40 and 55 years old who had recovered from COVID-19. Source material: PBMCs or T cells enriched from blood (not recorded which).

CDR3 nucleotide sequence: TGTGCCAGCAGCCCGCGTACCCTAGCGGGAGCCGATGAGCAGTTCTTC. The encoded protein is CASSPRTLAGADEQFF. V usage is TRBV5-4 and J usage is TRBJ2-1; TRBD2 agrees at 10 bases. Per germline, CDR1 SGHNT and CDR2 YYREEE (reference sequence). The CDR3 loop spans 16 amino acids. J gave up 8 bases and V 4 bases, and 12 bases lay outside the gene matches.